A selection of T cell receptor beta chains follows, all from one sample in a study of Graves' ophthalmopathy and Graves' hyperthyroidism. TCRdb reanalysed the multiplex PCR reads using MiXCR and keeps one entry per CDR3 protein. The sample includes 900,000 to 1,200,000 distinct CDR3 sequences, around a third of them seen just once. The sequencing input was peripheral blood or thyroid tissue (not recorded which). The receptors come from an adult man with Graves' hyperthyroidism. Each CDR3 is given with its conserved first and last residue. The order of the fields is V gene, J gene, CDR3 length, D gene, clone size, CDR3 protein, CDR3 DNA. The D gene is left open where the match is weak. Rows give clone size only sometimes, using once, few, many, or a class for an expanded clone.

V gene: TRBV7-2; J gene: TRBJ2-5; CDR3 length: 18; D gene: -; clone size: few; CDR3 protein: CASSPRGSLVPGEETQYF; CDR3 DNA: TGTGCCAGCAGCCCTCGGGGTAGCTTGGTCCCCGGGGAGGAGACCCAGTACTTC
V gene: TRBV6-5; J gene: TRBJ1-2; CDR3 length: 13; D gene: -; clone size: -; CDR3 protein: CASSYESNYGYTF; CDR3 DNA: TGTGCCAGCAGTTACGAAAGTAACTATGGCTACACCTTC
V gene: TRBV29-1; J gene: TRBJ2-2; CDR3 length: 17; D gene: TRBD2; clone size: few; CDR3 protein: CSVTVTRGGLNTGELFF; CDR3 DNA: TGCAGCGTTACTGTGACCCGGGGGGGCCTCAACACCGGGGAGCTGTTTTTT
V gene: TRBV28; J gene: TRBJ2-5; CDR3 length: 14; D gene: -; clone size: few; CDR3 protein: CASSRSGTQETQYF; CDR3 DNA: TGTGCCAGCAGTCGATCCGGGACACAAGAGACCCAGTACTTC
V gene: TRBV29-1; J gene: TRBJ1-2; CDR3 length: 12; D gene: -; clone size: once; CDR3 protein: CSFSGLGYGYTF; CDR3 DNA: TGCAGTTTTTCGGGTCTCGGCTATGGCTACACCTTC
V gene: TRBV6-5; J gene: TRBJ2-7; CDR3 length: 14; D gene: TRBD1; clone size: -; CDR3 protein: CATKTRGLSYEQYF; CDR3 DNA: TGTGCCACAAAAACCAGGGGGCTTTCCTACGAGCAGTACTTC
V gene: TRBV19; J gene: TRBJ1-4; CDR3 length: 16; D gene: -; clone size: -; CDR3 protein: CASSIRTAATNEKLFF; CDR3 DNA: TGTGCCAGTAGTATAAGGACGGCTGCAACTAATGAAAAACTGTTTTTT
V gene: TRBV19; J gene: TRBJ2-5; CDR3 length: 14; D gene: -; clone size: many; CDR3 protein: CASSIGTASETQYF; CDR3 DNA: TGTGCCAGTAGTATAGGGACTGCCTCGGAGACCCAGTACTTC
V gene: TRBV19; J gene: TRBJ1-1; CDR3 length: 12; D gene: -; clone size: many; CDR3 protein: CASKTANTEAFF; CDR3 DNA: TGTGCCAGCAAGACAGCGAACACTGAAGCTTTCTTT
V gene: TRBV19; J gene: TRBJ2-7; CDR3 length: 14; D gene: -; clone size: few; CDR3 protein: CASSRTFMGYEQYF; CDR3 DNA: TGTGCCAGTAGTAGGACTTTTATGGGCTACGAGCAGTACTTC
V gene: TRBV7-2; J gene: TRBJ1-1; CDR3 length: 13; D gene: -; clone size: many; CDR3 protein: CASSLVLVGEAFF; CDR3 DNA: TGTGCCAGCAGCTTAGTACTGGTCGGTGAAGCTTTCTTT
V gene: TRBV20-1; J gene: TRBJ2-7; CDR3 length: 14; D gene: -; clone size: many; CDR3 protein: CSAAPARGGYEQYF; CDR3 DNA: TGCAGTGCCGCCCCGGCCAGGGGAGGCTACGAGCAGTACTTC
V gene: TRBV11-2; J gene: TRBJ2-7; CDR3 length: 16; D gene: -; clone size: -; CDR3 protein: CASSLVRARGAYEQYF; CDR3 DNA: -
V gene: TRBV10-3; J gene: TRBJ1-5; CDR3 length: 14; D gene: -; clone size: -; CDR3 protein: CAISAGSLGQPQHF; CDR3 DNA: TGTGCCATCAGTGCCGGGTCCCTTGGGCAGCCCCAGCATTTT
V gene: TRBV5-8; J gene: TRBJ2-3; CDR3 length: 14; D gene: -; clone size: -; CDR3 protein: CASSLATRTDTQYF; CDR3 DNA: TGTGCCAGCAGCTTGGCCACACGCACAGATACGCAGTATTTT
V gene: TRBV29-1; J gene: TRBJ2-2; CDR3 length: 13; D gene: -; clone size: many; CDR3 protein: CSVRTANTGELFF; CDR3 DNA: TGCAGCGTCCGGACGGCGAACACCGGGGAGCTGTTTTTT
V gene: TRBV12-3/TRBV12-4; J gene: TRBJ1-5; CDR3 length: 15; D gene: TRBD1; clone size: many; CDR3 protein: CASSQMTGSHQPQHF; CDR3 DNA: TGTGCCAGCAGTCAAATGACAGGGTCTCATCAGCCCCAGCATTTT
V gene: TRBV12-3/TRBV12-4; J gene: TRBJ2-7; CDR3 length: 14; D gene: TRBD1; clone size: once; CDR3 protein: CASSWAGGFYEQYF; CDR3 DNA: TGTGCCAGCAGTTGGGCAGGGGGCTTCTACGAGCAGTACTTC
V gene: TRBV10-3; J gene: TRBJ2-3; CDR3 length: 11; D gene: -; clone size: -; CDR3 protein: CAISQADTQYF; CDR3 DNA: TGTGCCATCAGTCAAGCGGATACGCAGTATTTT
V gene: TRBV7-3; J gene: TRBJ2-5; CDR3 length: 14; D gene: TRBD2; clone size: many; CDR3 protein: CASSYGTSGSNQYF; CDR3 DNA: TGTGCCAGCAGCTACGGGACTAGCGGGAGTAACCAGTACTTC
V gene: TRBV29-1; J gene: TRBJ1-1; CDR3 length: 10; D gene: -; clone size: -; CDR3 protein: CSPDSVGAFF; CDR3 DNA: TGCAGCCCCGATTCGGTAGGAGCTTTCTTT
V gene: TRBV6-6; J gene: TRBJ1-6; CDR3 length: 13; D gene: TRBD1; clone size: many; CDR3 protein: CASSTGTGSPLHF; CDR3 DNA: TGTGCCAGCAGTACCGGGACAGGATCACCCCTCCACTTT
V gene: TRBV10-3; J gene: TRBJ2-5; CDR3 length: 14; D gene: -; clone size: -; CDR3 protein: CAISENRGQETQYF; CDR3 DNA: TGTGCCATCAGTGAGAATCGTGGGCAAGAGACCCAGTACTTC
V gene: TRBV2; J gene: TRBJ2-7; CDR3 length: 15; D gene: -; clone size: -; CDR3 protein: CARRERADQTYEQYF; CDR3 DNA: TGTGCTAGACGCGAGAGGGCAGACCAAACCTACGAGCAGTACTTC
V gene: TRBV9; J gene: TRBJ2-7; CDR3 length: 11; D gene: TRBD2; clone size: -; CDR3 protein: CASRREREQYF; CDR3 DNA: TGTGCCAGCAGGCGGGAGAGGGAGCAGTACTTC
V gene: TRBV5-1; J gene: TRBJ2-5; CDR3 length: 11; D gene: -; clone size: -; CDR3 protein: CASSLALTQYF; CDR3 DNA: TGCGCCAGCAGCTTGGCGTTGACCCAGTACTTC
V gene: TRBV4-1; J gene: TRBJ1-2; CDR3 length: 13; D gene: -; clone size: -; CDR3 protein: CASSGPGRGSYTF; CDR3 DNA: TGCGCCAGCAGCGGACCCGGCAGGGGATCCTACACCTTC
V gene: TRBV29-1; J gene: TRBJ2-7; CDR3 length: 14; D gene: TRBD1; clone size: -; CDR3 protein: CSFRQGWGTYEQYF; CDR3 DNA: TGCAGCTTCCGACAGGGGTGGGGGACCTACGAGCAGTACTTC
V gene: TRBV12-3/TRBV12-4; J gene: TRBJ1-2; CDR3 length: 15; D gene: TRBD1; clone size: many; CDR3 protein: CASSSQGQGAYGYTF; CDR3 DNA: TGTGCCAGCAGTTCCCAGGGACAGGGGGCCTATGGCTACACCTTC
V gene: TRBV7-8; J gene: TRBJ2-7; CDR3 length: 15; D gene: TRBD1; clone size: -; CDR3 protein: CASSYGGGQGYEQYF; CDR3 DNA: TGTGCCAGCAGCTATGGGGGCGGACAGGGTTACGAGCAGTACTTC
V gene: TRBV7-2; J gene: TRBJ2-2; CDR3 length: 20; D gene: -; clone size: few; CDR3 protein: CASSLKTIATAGTNTGELFF; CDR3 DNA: TGTGCCAGCAGCTTAAAGACGATCGCAACTGCGGGGACGAACACCGGGGAGCTGTTTTTT
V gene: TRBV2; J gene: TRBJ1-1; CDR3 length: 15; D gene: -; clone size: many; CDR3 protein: CASSDTPGVGTEAFF; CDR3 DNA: TGTGCCAGCAGTGACACCCCAGGGGTTGGGACTGAAGCTTTCTTT
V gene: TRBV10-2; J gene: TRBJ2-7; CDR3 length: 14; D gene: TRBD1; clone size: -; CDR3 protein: CASSLLRGSNEQYF; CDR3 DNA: TGTGCCAGCAGTCTACTCAGGGGGTCCAACGAGCAGTACTTC
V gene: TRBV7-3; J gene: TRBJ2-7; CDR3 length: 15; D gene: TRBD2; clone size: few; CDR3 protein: CASSPMGTSGYEQYF; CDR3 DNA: TGTGCCAGCAGCCCTATGGGGACTAGCGGATACGAGCAGTACTTC
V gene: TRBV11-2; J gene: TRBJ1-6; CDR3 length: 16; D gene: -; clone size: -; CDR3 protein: CASSTTETARNSPLHF; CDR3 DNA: TGTGCCAGCAGCACAACGGAGACCGCGAGAAATTCACCCCTCCACTTT
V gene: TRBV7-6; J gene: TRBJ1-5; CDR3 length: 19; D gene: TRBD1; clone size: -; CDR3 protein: CASSLEPGGPGGNYQPQHF; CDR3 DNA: TGTGCCAGCAGCTTAGAACCTGGCGGCCCAGGGGGCAACTATCAGCCCCAGCATTTT
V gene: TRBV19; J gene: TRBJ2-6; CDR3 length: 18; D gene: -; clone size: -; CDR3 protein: CASTSRDKDGSGANVLTF; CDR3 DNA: TGTGCCAGTACCTCTCGAGACAAGGACGGCTCTGGGGCCAACGTCCTGACTTTC
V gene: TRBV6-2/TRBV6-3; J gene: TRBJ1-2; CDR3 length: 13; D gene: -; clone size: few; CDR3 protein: CASTPHSNYGYTF; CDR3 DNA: TGTGCCAGCACCCCTCACAGCAACTATGGCTACACCTTC
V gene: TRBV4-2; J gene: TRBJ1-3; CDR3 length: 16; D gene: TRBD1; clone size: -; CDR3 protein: CASSQAGGSPGNTIYF; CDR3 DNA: TGTGCCAGCAGCCAAGCAGGGGGGTCGCCTGGAAACACCATATATTTT
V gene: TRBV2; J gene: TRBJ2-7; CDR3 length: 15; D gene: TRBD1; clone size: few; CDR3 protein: CASSQGQDLSYEQYF; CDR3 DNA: TGTGCCAGCAGCCAAGGACAGGATTTATCCTACGAGCAGTACTTC
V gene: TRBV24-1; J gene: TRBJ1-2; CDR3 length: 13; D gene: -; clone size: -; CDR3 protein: CATSDYRQGCYTF; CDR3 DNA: TGTGCCACCAGTGATTACCGGCAGGGCTGCTACACCTTC
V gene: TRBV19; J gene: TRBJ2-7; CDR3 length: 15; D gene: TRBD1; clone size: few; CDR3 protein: CASSITGQGAYEQYF; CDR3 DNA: TGTGCCAGTAGTATAACGGGACAGGGGGCCTACGAGCAGTACTTC
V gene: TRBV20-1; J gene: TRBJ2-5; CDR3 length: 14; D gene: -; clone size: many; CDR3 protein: CSARDLARVETQYF; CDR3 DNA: TGCAGTGCTAGAGATTTGGCCAGGGTAGAGACCCAGTACTTC
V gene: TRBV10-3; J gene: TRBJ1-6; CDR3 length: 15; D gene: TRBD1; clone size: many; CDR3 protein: CAIREGQGHNSPLHF; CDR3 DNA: TGTGCCATCAGGGAGGGACAGGGGCATAATTCACCCCTCCACTTT
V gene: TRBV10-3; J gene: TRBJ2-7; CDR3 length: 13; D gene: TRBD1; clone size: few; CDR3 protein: CASHRGTVDEQYF; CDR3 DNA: TGTGCCAGCCACAGGGGAACGGTCGACGAGCAGTACTTC
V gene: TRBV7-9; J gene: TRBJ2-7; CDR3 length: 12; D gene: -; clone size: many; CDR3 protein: CASGRGFYEQYF; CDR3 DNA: TGTGCTAGCGGCAGGGGTTTCTACGAGCAGTACTTC
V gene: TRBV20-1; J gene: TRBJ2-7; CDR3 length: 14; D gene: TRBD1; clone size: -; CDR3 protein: CSARVDRGDYEQYF; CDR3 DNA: TGCAGTGCTAGGGTCGACAGGGGCGACTACGAGCAGTACTTC
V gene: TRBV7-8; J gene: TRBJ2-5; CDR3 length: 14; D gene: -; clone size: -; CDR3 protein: CASSLVRDLETQYF; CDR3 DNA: TGTGCCAGCAGCTTAGTCCGCGACTTAGAGACCCAGTACTTC
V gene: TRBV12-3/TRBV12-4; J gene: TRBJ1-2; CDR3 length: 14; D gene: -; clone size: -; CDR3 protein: CASSPPARGVGYTF; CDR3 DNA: TGTGCCAGCAGTCCCCCCGCCAGGGGAGTCGGCTACACCTTC
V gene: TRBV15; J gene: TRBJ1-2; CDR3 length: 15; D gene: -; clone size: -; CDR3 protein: CATSRGMVANYGYTF; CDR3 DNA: TGTGCCACCAGCAGAGGTATGGTGGCGAACTATGGCTACACCTTC
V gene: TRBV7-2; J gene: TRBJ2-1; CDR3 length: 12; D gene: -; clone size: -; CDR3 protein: CASSYLYGAQFF; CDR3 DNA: TGTGCCAGCAGCTACCTCTACGGTGCGCAGTTCTTC
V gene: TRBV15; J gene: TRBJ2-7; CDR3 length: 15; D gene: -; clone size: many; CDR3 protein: CATSTSRQGKSEQYF; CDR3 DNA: TGTGCCACCAGCACCAGCCGCCAGGGGAAGAGCGAGCAGTACTTC
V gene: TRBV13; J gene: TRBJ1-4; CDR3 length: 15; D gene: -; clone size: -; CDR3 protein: CASSARGTVNEKLFF; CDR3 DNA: TGTGCCAGCAGCGCTAGAGGCACCGTAAATGAAAAACTGTTTTTT
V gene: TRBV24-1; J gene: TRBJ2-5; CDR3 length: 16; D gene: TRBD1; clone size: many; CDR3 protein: CATSDSRTGGRETQYF; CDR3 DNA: TGTGCCACCAGTGATTCCCGGACAGGGGGCAGGGAGACCCAGTACTTC
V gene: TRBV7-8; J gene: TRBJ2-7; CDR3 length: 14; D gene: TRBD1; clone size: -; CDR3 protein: CASRSGTGMGEQYF; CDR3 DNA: TGTGCCAGCAGGTCTGGGACAGGGATGGGCGAGCAGTACTTC
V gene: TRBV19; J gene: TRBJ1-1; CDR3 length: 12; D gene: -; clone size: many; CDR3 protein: CASSMSSFEAFF; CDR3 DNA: TGTGCCAGTAGTATGTCGAGCTTTGAAGCTTTCTTT
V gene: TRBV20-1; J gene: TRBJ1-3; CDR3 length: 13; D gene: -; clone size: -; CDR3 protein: CSASRSSWNTIYF; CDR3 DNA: TGCAGTGCCAGTCGGAGCTCTTGGAACACCATATATTTT
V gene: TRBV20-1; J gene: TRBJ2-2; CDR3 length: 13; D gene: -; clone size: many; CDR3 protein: CSARQENTGELFF; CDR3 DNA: TGCAGTGCTAGACAGGAGAACACCGGGGAGCTGTTTTTT